This entry lists 19 T cell receptor beta chains sequenced from one sample in a study of T-cell reconstitution after alpha-beta-depleted transplantation in children. TCRbeta library preparation incorporated unique molecular identifiers. TCRdb recomputed calls from the PCR reads with MiXCR, one row per CDR3 protein. The table has 90,000 to 130,000 distinct CDR3 sequences, 10% seen once. Material: PBMCs from the stem cell graft donor, obtained from the stem cell graft. These receptor sequences come from a human donor who donated a stem cell graft to a child with acute lymphoblastic leukemia.

This clonotype was observed many times. The genes are TRBV12-3 or TRBV12-4 and TRBJ2-1; 9 bases are shared with TRBD2. J was trimmed by 6 bases and V by 1 base; bases with no gene match: 4. The CDR3 consists of 15 residues. The DNA for the CDR3 is TGTGCCAGCAGTTTAGGCGGGGGGGCCCCCAATGAGCAGTTCTTC. Residues: CASSLGGGAPNEQFF.

This clonotype was observed many times. J is TRBJ2-7 and V is TRBV20-1; D unclear. Germline V gene data show CDR1 as DFQATT and CDR2 as SNEGSKA (reference sequence). The CDR3 is 13 amino acids. Trimming stripped 1 base from V and 2 bases from J, with 9 bases between. CDR3 sequence (DNA): TGCAGTGCTAGAGTGGAGAGTACCTACGAGCAGTACTTC. This codes for CSARVESTYEQYF.

There are many counts of this clonotype. CDR3 loop: CASSLDRNNQPQHF. CDR3 sequence (DNA): TGTGCCAGCAGTCTCGACAGGAATAATCAGCCCCAGCATTTT. The gene calls are TRBV6-2 or TRBV6-3 and TRBJ1-5; D is possibly TRBD1 (6 bases). Germline values: CDR1 MNHEY, CDR2 SVGEGT. V was trimmed by 5 bases and J by 4 bases, leaving 12 bases between them. The length of the CDR3 is 14 residues.

Many counts were recorded for this clonotype. The rearrangement joins TRBV12-3 or TRBV12-4 to TRBJ2-6; D not certain. The ends were cut back, 2 bases at V and 4 bases at J, with 15 bases in the middle. The CDR3 extends over 17 amino acids. CDR3 nucleotides: TGTGCCAGCAGTTTAAATCTTGGAGTGGGCGGGGCCAACGTCCTGACTTTC. Amino acids: CASSLNLGVGGANVLTF.

Ten or more counts support this clonotype. V is TRBV12-3 or TRBV12-4 and J is TRBJ1-5; possible D gene TRBD1, 5 bases. The CDR3 is 13 residues long. V lost 6 bases, J lost 6 bases, and 12 bases lay in between. CDR3 sequence: CASSQRGSQPQHF. The CDR3 DNA reads TGTGCCAGCAGCCAGAGGGGTAGTCAGCCCCAGCATTTT.

This clonotype was counted many times. CDR3 loop: CASAIRTGPQYF. In DNA form, the CDR3 reads TGTGCCAGCGCGATCCGGACAGGTCCGCAGTATTTT. The V and J genes are TRBV2 and TRBJ2-3; 7 positions match TRBD1. Germline V gene lookup returns CDR1 SNHLY and CDR2 FYNNEI. Unmatched junction bases numbered 9, after V lost 8 bases and J lost 10 bases. The CDR3 totals 12 residues.

The V gene is TRBV19, the J gene TRBJ1-3; no reliable D call. The CDR3 covers 12 residues. From germline, CDR1 is LNHDA and CDR2 SQIVND (reference sequence). V lost 7 bases, J lost 6 bases, and 10 bases lay in between. This CDR3 is CASKAWKNTIYF. The CDR3 DNA sequence: TGTGCCAGTAAGGCCTGGAAAAACACCATATATTTT.

This clonotype was recorded at least ten times. The V call is TRBV7-2, the J call TRBJ2-5; 8 nucleotides match TRBD1. There are 16 residues in the CDR3. Trimming at V came to 6 bases and at J to 1 base, leaving 10 bases not matched to a gene. CDR1 is SGHTA, CDR2 FQGNSA, per germline. In nucleotides, the CDR3 is TGTGCCAGCAGGTTGACAGGGGTCGGAACCCAAGAGACCCAGTACTTC. It is translated as CASRLTGVGTQETQYF. Using reference TRBV7-2 and TRBJ2-5 for the parts outside the CDR3, the full variable domain is GAGVSQSPSNKVTEKGKDVELRCDPISGHTALYWYRQSLGQGLEFLIYFQGNSAPDKSGLPSDRFSAERTGGSVSTLTIQRTQQEDSAVYLCASRLTGVGTQETQYFGPGTRLLVL.

Ten or more counts support this clonotype. The chain couples TRBV3-1 to TRBJ2-7; a possible D gene is TRBD2 (7 bases). The CDR3 runs to 13 residues. CDR1 is LGHDT and CDR2 is YNNKEL in the germline V gene (reference sequence). Trimming pared 3 bases from V and 4 bases from J, leaving 10 bases between. The CDR3 DNA reads as TGTGCCAGCAGCCAGCGGGGGCTTTACGAGCAGTACTTC. Amino acids: CASSQRGLYEQYF.

The sample holds many counts of this clonotype. In nucleotides, the CDR3 is TGCAGTGCTAGGGGCTTCACTAGCGGGAGGGCCGAGCAGTACTTC. It specifies CSARGFTSGRAEQYF. This chain connects TRBV20-1 to TRBJ2-7; 13 bases match TRBD2. The V segment lost 3 bases and the J segment 6 bases; nucleotides outside the gene matches: 8. This CDR3 is built from 15 residues. Per germline, CDR1 DFQATT and CDR2 SNEGSKA (reference sequence).

This clonotype was found many times. J is TRBJ1-1 and V is TRBV20-1, with TRBD1 matching 7 bases. V trimming: 3 bases; J trimming: 4 bases; junction bases outside the gene matches: 8. Germline CDR1 and CDR2: DFQATT and SNEGSKA (reference sequence). The CDR3 extends over 14 amino acids. Written as DNA, the CDR3 is TGCAGTGCTAGGGGTGGGGCAGGGGGCACTGAAGCTTTCTTT. This translates into CSARGGAGGTEAFF.

This clonotype was seen repeatedly, ten times or more. Written as DNA, the CDR3 is TGTGCCAGCAGTTTACCGCGGGGTGAGCAGTTCTTC. Residues: CASSLPRGEQFF. This chain connects TRBV12-3 or TRBV12-4 to TRBJ2-1; tentative D call: TRBD2 (6 bases). With 2 bases removed from V and 9 bases from J, the gap between germline ends came to 8 bases. The CDR3 contains 12 residues.

Many counts were recorded for this clonotype. The chain has TRBV29-1 and TRBJ1-1; TRBD1 is a possible D gene (5 bases). Germline CDR1 reads SQVTM; CDR2 reads ANQGSEA. This CDR3 comprises 17 residues. V lost 2 bases, J lost 1 base, and 20 bases lay in between. CDR3 region: CSVEIRAGTLQNTEAFF. The CDR3, as DNA: TGCAGCGTTGAAATAAGGGCAGGGACCCTCCAGAACACTGAAGCTTTCTTT. Looking up the rest from reference TRBV29-1 and TRBJ1-1 gives the full variable domain: SAVISQKPSRDICQRGTSLTIQCQVDSQVTMMFWYRQQPGQSLTLIATANQGSEATYESGFVIDKFPISRPNLTFSTLTVSNMSPEDSSIYLCSVEIRAGTLQNTEAFFGQGTRLTVV.

This clonotype was recorded a few times. V usage is TRBV20-1 and J usage is TRBJ2-5; possible D gene TRBD1, 6 bases. The germline V gene has CDR1 DFQATT and CDR2 SNEGSKA (reference sequence). This CDR3 has 14 residues. Trimming cost V 3 bases and J 4 bases, with 15 bases left between them. CDR3 sequence: CSARPPRGRETQYF. The CDR3 DNA sequence: TGCAGTGCTAGGCCCCCCAGGGGCCGAGAGACCCAGTACTTC.

This clonotype was observed many times. This chain links TRBV3-1 with TRBJ2-1; 9 positions match TRBD1. The CDR3 is 13 residues long. Germline V gene sequence: CDR1 LGHDT, CDR2 YNNKEL (reference sequence). J lost 10 bases, V lost 2 bases, and 3 bases had no gene match. The CDR3 nucleotides are TGTGCCAGCAGCCAAACCGGGACAGGGGAGCAGTTCTTC. This sequence encodes CASSQTGTGEQFF.

This clonotype occurred many times. The chain joins TRBV2 to TRBJ1-5; D is perhaps TRBD1 (5 bases). Germline CDR1 and CDR2: SNHLY and FYNNEI. Trimming took off 6 bases at V and 0 bases at J, with 12 bases between the two ends. This CDR3 spans 15 amino acids. The CDR3, as DNA: TGTGCCAGCAGGGGGACCCTAAATAGCAATCAGCCCCAGCATTTT. Translated: CASRGTLNSNQPQHF.

The table lists this clonotype with many counts. V gene TRBV28 combines with J gene TRBJ2-7; D possibly corresponds to TRBD1 (8 bases). The CDR3 loop spans 16 amino acids. V dropped 5 bases and J dropped 1 base, with 18 bases sitting between them. Looked up from germline, CDR1 is MDHEN and CDR2 is SYDVKM. The CDR3 reads CASSLTGGEGSYEQYF. CDR3 nucleotide sequence: TGTGCCAGCAGTCTCACAGGGGGGGAGGGGTCCTACGAGCAGTACTTC.

In its sample, this clonotype was seen many times. Mismatch with germline at one junction end may stem from a read error. The chain links TRBV7-7 to TRBJ2-2, with D possibly matching TRBD2 (5 bases). CDR3 length: 16 residues. CDR1 is SSHAT, CDR2 FNYEAQ, per germline (reference sequence). CDR3 protein: CASSLRASPDTGELFF. CDR3 nucleotides: TGTGCTAGCAGCTTGAGGGCTAGCCCTGACACCGGGGAGCTGTTTTTT.

At least ten counts were recorded for this clonotype. V and J are TRBV29-1 and TRBJ1-5, with 7 positions matching TRBD1. Trimming at V came to 7 bases and at J to 3 bases, leaving 6 bases not matched to a gene. The CDR3 loop spans 13 amino acids. Germline V gives CDR1 SQVTM, CDR2 ANQGSEA. CDR3 residues: CSAGGTDNQPQHF. In DNA, the CDR3 is TGCAGCGCTGGTGGGACAGACAATCAGCCCCAGCATTTT.